A selection of T cell receptor beta chains follows, all from one sample in a study of T-cell reconstitution after alpha-beta-depleted transplantation in children. MiXCR was run by TCRdb on the PCR reads, yielding one entry per CDR3 protein. The sample lists fewer than 250,000 distinct CDR3 sequences, over 15% occurring once. Source: PBMCs, mostly from graft donor cells, taken 360 days after TCRalphabeta/CD19-depleted stem cell transplant. These TCRs come from a male patient between 2 and 15 years old who had a stem cell transplant for acute lymphoblastic leukemia, so the T cells may come from the graft donor. Both conserved end residues are part of each CDR3. A D gene is named only where the DNA matches it firmly. Clone size is given for some rows only: seen once, a few or many times, or a class if the clone is expanded.

D: -; size: few; J: TRBJ2-1; V: TRBV10-3; CDR3: CATSGGSSYNEQFF; DNA: TGTGCCACCTCAGGGGGGAGCTCCTACAATGAGCAGTTCTTC
D: -; size: -; J: TRBJ2-1; V: TRBV29-1; CDR3: CSVDEGVEQFF; DNA: TGCAGCGTTGATGAGGGGGTTGAGCAGTTCTTC
D: TRBD2; size: few; J: TRBJ2-2; V: TRBV7-9; CDR3: CASSRRLAGGTGELFF; DNA: TGTGCCAGCAGCCGTCGGCTAGCGGGAGGCACCGGGGAGCTGTTTTTT
D: -; size: -; J: TRBJ1-4; V: TRBV29-1; CDR3: CSGQAIGYEKLFF; DNA: TGCAGCGGACAGGCGATCGGGTATGAAAAACTGTTTTTT
D: TRBD1; size: -; J: TRBJ1-1; V: TRBV18; CDR3: CASSPYPQYDRVGTEAFF; DNA: TGTGCCAGCTCACCATATCCCCAATATGACAGGGTGGGGACTGAAGCTTTCTTT
D: -; size: few; J: TRBJ1-4; V: TRBV7-8; CDR3: CASSLASGRVEKLFF; DNA: TGTGCCAGCAGCTTAGCGAGTGGGAGGGTTGAAAAACTGTTTTTT
D: -; size: few; J: TRBJ1-5; V: TRBV12-3/TRBV12-4; CDR3: CASSLSGVSNQPQHF; DNA: TGTGCCAGCAGTTTGAGTGGGGTTAGCAATCAGCCCCAGCATTTT
D: -; size: -; J: TRBJ1-1; V: TRBV12-3/TRBV12-4; CDR3: CASSFLGGDNTEAFF; DNA: TGTGCCAGCAGTTTCCTTGGGGGGGATAACACTGAAGCTTTCTTT
D: TRBD2; size: -; J: TRBJ2-7; V: TRBV2; CDR3: CASRGTSQLYEQYF; DNA: TGTGCCAGCAGGGGGACTAGCCAATTATACGAGCAGTACTTC
D: -; size: few; J: TRBJ2-7; V: TRBV27; CDR3: CASSLALGDEQYF; DNA: TGTGCCAGCAGTTTAGCTCTAGGGGACGAGCAGTACTTC
D: TRBD2; size: few; J: TRBJ2-5; V: TRBV20-1; CDR3: CSARDGWGRARGQETQYF; DNA: TGCAGTGCTAGAGATGGGTGGGGGAGGGCCCGGGGCCAAGAGACCCAGTACTTC
D: TRBD1; size: few; J: TRBJ2-5; V: TRBV5-1; CDR3: CASSLPGQGAETQYF; DNA: TGCGCCAGCAGCTTGCCGGGACAGGGGGCTGAGACCCAGTACTTC
D: TRBD1; size: once; J: TRBJ2-7; V: TRBV5-1; CDR3: CASTWGTASYEQYF; DNA: TGCGCCAGCACCTGGGGGACAGCGAGCTACGAGCAGTACTTC
D: -; size: many; J: TRBJ2-7; V: TRBV5-6; CDR3: CASSPGAYEQYF; DNA: TGTGCCAGCAGCCCGGGGGCCTACGAGCAGTACTTC
D: -; size: -; J: TRBJ2-5; V: TRBV18; CDR3: CASSPDGETQYF; DNA: TGTGCCAGCTCACCCGATGGAGAGACCCAGTACTTC
D: -; size: few; J: TRBJ1-5; V: TRBV12-3/TRBV12-4; CDR3: CATAGLNQPQHF; DNA: TGTGCCACCGCGGGGCTAAATCAGCCCCAGCATTTT
D: -; size: -; J: TRBJ1-1; V: TRBV12-3/TRBV12-4; CDR3: CASILLLKTEAFF; DNA: TGTGCCAGCATTCTCCTCCTTAAAACTGAAGCTTTCTTT
D: -; size: few; J: TRBJ2-3; V: TRBV20-1; CDR3: CSALPPNPSTDTQYF; DNA: TGCAGTGCTCTCCCCCCCAATCCCAGCACAGATACGCAGTATTTT
D: -; size: -; J: TRBJ2-2; V: TRBV29-1; CDR3: CSVEESGAGELFF; DNA: TGCAGCGTTGAAGAGTCGGGGGCCGGGGAGCTGTTTTTT
D: TRBD2; size: few; J: TRBJ2-5; V: TRBV13; CDR3: CASSLRGGPSRKETQYF; DNA: TGTGCCAGCAGCTTGCGCGGGGGGCCAAGTAGAAAAGAGACCCAGTACTTC
D: -; size: -; J: TRBJ1-2; V: TRBV11-1; CDR3: CASSPVGHGYTF; DNA: TGTGCCAGCAGCCCCGTTGGTCATGGCTACACCTTC
D: -; size: many; J: TRBJ2-3; V: TRBV22-1; CDR3: CPGSAGQGACMDTQYF; DNA: TGTCCTGGGAGCGCAGGACAGGGCGCTTGCATGGATACGCAGTATTTT
D: TRBD1; size: -; J: TRBJ1-4; V: TRBV4-2; CDR3: CASSQGGTGGIGKLFF; DNA: TGTGCCAGCAGCCAAGGAGGGACAGGGGGCATCGGAAAACTGTTTTTT
D: -; size: -; J: TRBJ1-1; V: TRBV29-1; CDR3: CSAWRENTEAFF; DNA: TGCAGTGCGTGGAGGGAGAACACTGAAGCTTTCTTT
D: -; size: few; J: TRBJ2-2; V: TRBV4-2; CDR3: CASSQVELGTGELFF; DNA: TGTGCCAGCAGCCAAGTCGAGTTGGGCACCGGGGAGCTGTTTTTT
D: TRBD2; size: few; J: TRBJ2-2; V: TRBV7-9; CDR3: CASSLVPSGGLTGELFF; DNA: TGTGCCAGCAGCTTAGTCCCTAGCGGGGGGCTCACCGGGGAGCTGTTTTTT
D: TRBD1; size: once; J: TRBJ2-2; V: TRBV6-2/TRBV6-3; CDR3: CASSYETGLAGELFF; DNA: TGTGCCAGCAGTTATGAGACAGGGCTAGCCGGGGAGCTGTTTTTT
D: TRBD2; size: few; J: TRBJ2-3; V: TRBV24-1; CDR3: CATSDPGLAGGTDTQYF; DNA: TGTGCCACCAGTGATCCCGGACTAGCGGGGGGCACAGATACGCAGTATTTT
D: TRBD1; size: many; J: TRBJ1-6; V: TRBV28; CDR3: CASSPRTGVNSPLHF; DNA: TGTGCCAGCAGTCCGAGGACAGGGGTGAATTCACCCCTCCACTTT
D: TRBD1; size: -; J: TRBJ1-1; V: TRBV12-3/TRBV12-4; CDR3: CASTQGALEAFF; DNA: TGTGCCAGCACCCAGGGGGCTCTTGAAGCTTTCTTT
D: -; size: few; J: TRBJ2-3; V: TRBV10-3; CDR3: CAIRDSGTDTQYF; DNA: TGTGCCATCAGGGACAGTGGCACAGATACGCAGTATTTT
D: -; size: -; J: TRBJ2-1; V: TRBV12-3/TRBV12-4; CDR3: CASPAGEEQFF; DNA: TGTGCCAGCCCCGCAGGGGAAGAGCAGTTCTTC
D: -; size: -; J: TRBJ2-5; V: TRBV7-2; CDR3: CASSPGIQETQYF; DNA: TGTGCCAGCAGCCCGGGCATACAAGAGACCCAGTACTTC
D: -; size: -; J: TRBJ1-1; V: TRBV12-3/TRBV12-4; CDR3: CASSSGLGAFF; DNA: TGTGCCAGCAGTTCAGGACTTGGAGCTTTCTTT
D: -; size: few; J: TRBJ1-2; V: TRBV29-1; CDR3: CSVDPGNGYTF; DNA: TGCAGCGTTGATCCCGGGAATGGCTACACCTTC
D: -; size: -; J: TRBJ2-2; V: TRBV11-2; CDR3: CASSKRGRGAANTGELFF; DNA: TGTGCCAGCAGCAAGAGGGGCAGGGGAGCCGCGAACACCGGGGAGCTGTTTTTT
D: TRBD1; size: many; J: TRBJ2-3; V: TRBV6-1; CDR3: CASTRDRADTQYF; DNA: TGTGCCAGCACGCGGGACAGGGCAGATACGCAGTATTTT
D: TRBD1; size: -; J: TRBJ2-3; V: TRBV7-8; CDR3: CASSPHEWDRATDTQYF; DNA: TGTGCCAGCAGCCCCCACGAGTGGGACAGGGCCACAGATACGCAGTATTTT
D: -; size: few; J: TRBJ2-1; V: TRBV7-2; CDR3: CASKKSGGAFYNEQFF; DNA: TGTGCCAGCAAGAAGAGTGGGGGGGCCTTCTACAATGAGCAGTTCTTC